This TCR beta chain was profiled in a study of cytomegalovirus exposure and HLA in healthy donors. This clone was detected only a few times. Researchers ran the PCR with 60 Vbeta and 13 Jbeta primers. Here immunoSEQ multiplex PCR was the method, and the copy in TCRdb shows in-frame clones only, minus some. The table has 99,000 or so clones, roughly four fifths seen once. The TCR was taken from a female donor in good health and CMV-seropositive. The specimen sequenced was PBMCs.

The CDR3 spells CASSLVSTTGALYNEQFF. CDR3 nucleotide sequence: TGTGCCAGCAGCTTAGTATCGACAACAGGGGCGTTGTACAATGAGCAGTTCTTC. The chain is built from TRBV7-6 and TRBJ2-1; 7 nucleotides align to TRBD1. Germline-derived CDR1 and CDR2 are SGHVS and FNYEAQ. The CDR3 length is 18 residues. V shed 1 base, J shed 4 bases, and the junction held 13 bases outside the gene matches.